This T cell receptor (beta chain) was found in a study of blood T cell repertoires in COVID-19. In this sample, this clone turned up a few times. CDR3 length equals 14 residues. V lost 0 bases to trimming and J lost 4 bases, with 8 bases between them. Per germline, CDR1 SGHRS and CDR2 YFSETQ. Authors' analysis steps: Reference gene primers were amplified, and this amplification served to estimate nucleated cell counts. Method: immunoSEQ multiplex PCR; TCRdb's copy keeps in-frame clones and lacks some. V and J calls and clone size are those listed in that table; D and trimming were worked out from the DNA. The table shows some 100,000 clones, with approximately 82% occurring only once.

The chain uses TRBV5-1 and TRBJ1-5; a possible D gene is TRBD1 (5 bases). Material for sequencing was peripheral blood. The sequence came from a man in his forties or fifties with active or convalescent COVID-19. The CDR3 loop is CASSLEGVNQPQHF. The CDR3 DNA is TGCGCCAGCAGCTTGGAAGGGGTGAATCAGCCCCAGCATTTT.